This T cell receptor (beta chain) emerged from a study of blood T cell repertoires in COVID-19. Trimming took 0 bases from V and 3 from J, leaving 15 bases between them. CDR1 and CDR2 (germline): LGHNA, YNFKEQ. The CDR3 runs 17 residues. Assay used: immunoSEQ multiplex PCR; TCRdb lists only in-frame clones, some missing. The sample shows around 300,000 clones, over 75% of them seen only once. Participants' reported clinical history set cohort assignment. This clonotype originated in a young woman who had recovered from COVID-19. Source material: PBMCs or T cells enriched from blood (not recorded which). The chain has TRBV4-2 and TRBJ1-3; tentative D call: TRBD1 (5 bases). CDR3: CASSQDWGGRGGNTIYF. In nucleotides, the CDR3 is TGTGCCAGCAGCCAAGATTGGGGCGGCAGAGGTGGAAACACCATATATTTT.